The text below deals with one T cell receptor (beta chain). Its target is not known. The junction and the germline gene differ at one end; a read error may be behind it. This CDR3 is built from 15 residues. In germline, CDR1 is SGHVS, CDR2 FQNEAQ. TCRdb itself ran the reads through MiXCR, one entry per CDR3 protein. The sample comprises 85,000 to 130,000 distinct CDR3 sequences, around a quarter of which are singletons, and around 42% rests with the top ten. The data are from a study of T cell repertoires in cytomegalovirus infection. Study at large: It was the public TCR beta signatures that indicated both CMV infection and matching HLA type. Findings and limits, study-wide: HLA-C-restricted CMV clonotypes gave the most frequent clonotype in two of eight donors. Cumulative public TCR beta family frequency identified carriers of CMV plus the relevant HLA.

Sequenced sample: CD8+ T cells from PBMCs. The sequence was collected from a human donor in good health (CMV status not recorded). Some clones in this sample may be carry-over from other donors' samples. The rearrangement uses TRBV7-8 and TRBJ2-4, with 9 bases fitting TRBD1. CDR3: CANSSGQGRENIQYF. CDR3 DNA: TGTGCCAACAGCTCGGGACAGGGAAGGGAAAACATCCAGTACTTC.